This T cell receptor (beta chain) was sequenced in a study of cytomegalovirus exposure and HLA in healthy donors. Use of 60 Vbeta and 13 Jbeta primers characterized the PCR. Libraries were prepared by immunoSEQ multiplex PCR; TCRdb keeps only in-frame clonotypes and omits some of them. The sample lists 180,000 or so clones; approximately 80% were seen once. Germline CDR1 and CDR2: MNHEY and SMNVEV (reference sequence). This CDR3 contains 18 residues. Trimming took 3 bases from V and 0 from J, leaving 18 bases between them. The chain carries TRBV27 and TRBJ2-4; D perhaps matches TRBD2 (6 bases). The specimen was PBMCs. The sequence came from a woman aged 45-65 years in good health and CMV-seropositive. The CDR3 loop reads CASSFSGSRFLAKNIQYF. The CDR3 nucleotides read TGTGCCAGCAGTTTTAGCGGAAGTCGTTTCCTAGCCAAAAACATTCAGTACTTC.